Listed here are 3 T cell receptor beta chains from one sample, sequenced in a study of cytomegalovirus exposure and HLA in healthy donors. 60 Vbeta and 13 Jbeta primers were used in PCR. Here immunoSEQ multiplex PCR was the method, and the copy in TCRdb shows in-frame clones only, minus some. This listing includes roughly 120,000 clones. Sequencing was done on a sample of PBMCs. Source of these receptors: a man aged 40-49 years in good health and CMV-seronegative.

The chain links TRBV4-1 to TRBJ1-6; weak D call: TRBD1 (5 bases). The length of the CDR3 is 15 residues. Germline V CDR1 and CDR2: MGHRA, YSYEKL. Trimming shortened V by 1 base and J by 9 bases, and 13 bases separated the two germline ends. CDR3 bases: TGCGCCAGCAGCCAAGTTCAGGGAGGTTCTTCACCCCTCCACTTT. Translating it yields CASSQVQGGSSPLHF.

V is TRBV6-6 and J is TRBJ1-4, with D unresolved. V lost 0 bases and J 8 bases, leaving 10 bases between the germline ends. Germline-derived CDR1 and CDR2 are MNHNY and SVGAGI (reference sequence). This CDR3 is built from 14 residues. The DNA of the CDR3 is TGTGCCAGCAGTTACTCATTACTAGTGGAAAAACTGTTTTTT. Translation gives CASSYSLLVEKLFF.

Here the CDR3 reads CAISAGQPTYQETQYF. In DNA, the CDR3 is TGTGCCATCAGTGCGGGACAGCCAACGTACCAAGAGACCCAGTACTTC. The J gene is TRBJ2-5, the V gene TRBV10-3; TRBD1 agrees at 7 bases. This CDR3 spans 16 amino acids. J lost 0 bases, V lost 4 bases, and 8 bases had no gene match. The germline gives CDR1 ENHRY, CDR2 SYGVKD.